One and the same sample provided the 21 T cell receptor beta chains below, sequenced in a study of glioma-infiltrating T cells after dendritic cell vaccination. Sample time point: after dendritic cell vaccination, including at tumor progression/relapse. The repertoire was sequenced with immunoSEQ multiplex PCR; TCRdb's copy has only in-frame clones and lacks some. The sample contains 110,000 or so clones, 85% to 90% of which appear only once. Sequenced material: blood, taken after dendritic cell vaccination. The source of these receptors is a human donor with glioblastoma.

This chain uses TRBV5-1 with TRBJ2-5, with 7 bases that match TRBD2. The J call may be faulty, since TRBJ2-7 better matches the DNA end. CDR3 length: 15 amino acids. CDR1 is SGHRS and CDR2 is YFSETQ in the germline V gene. CDR3 region: CASSLGGAGLGEQYF. CDR3 DNA: TGCGCCAGCAGCTTGGGGGGAGCGGGGTTGGGCGAGCAGTACTTC.

This clone has just a few counts. V usage is TRBV25-1 and J usage is TRBJ2-3; 9 bases fit TRBD1. Germline assignment: CDR1 MGHDK and CDR2 SYGVNS. V lost 4 bases to trimming and J lost 4 bases; unmatched junction nucleotides: 9. The CDR3 extends over 16 amino acids. The CDR3 DNA follows: TGTGCCAGCAGTGGAACCGGGACAGGGACCCCAGATACGCAGTATTTT. It yields the protein CASSGTGTGTPDTQYF.

This sequence joins TRBV5-1 and TRBJ2-3; 8 positions agree with TRBD2. This CDR3 is built from 18 residues. V was clipped by 0 bases and J by 2 bases; unmatched bases: 11. CDR1 is SGHRS and CDR2 is YFSETQ in the germline V gene. DNA for the CDR3: TGCGCCAGCAGCTTGGCCAATTTAGCGGGAACGTCCACAGATACGCAGTATTTT. As protein: CASSLANLAGTSTDTQYF. Full variable domain (missing parts from reference TRBV5-1 and TRBJ2-3): KAGVTQTPRYLIKTRGQQVTLSCSPISGHRSVSWYQQTPGQGLQFLFEYFSETQRNKGNFPGRFSGRQFSNSRSEMNVSTLELGDSALYLCASSLANLAGTSTDTQYFGPGTRLTVL.

This clone has only a few counts. V gene TRBV6-1 combines with J gene TRBJ2-1; 8 bases agree with TRBD2. After removal of 8 bases from V and 0 bases from J, the junction contained 3 bases not matched to a gene. This CDR3 has 14 amino acids. The V gene's germline CDR1 is MNHNS and CDR2 SASEGT. As DNA, the CDR3 is TGTGCCAGCCTGACTAGCGACTCCTACAATGAGCAGTTCTTC. This translates into CASLTSDSYNEQFF.

The V call is TRBV12-5, the J call TRBJ2-2; TRBD1 is a possible D gene (6 bases). Germline lookup yields CDR1 LGHNT and CDR2 FRNRAP. The ends were cut back, 5 bases at V and 4 bases at J, with 14 bases in the middle. CDR3 length: 15 residues. CDR3 nucleotide sequence: TGTGCTAGTGGTCCGCTGGACAGCCCCACCGGGGAGCTGTTTTTT. Encoded protein: CASGPLDSPTGELFF.

The V and J genes are TRBV5-6 and TRBJ2-1; 11 nucleotides match TRBD2. V dropped 2 bases and J dropped 12; count of bases not matched to a gene: 1. The CDR3 contains 12 residues. Looked up from germline, CDR1 is SGHDT and CDR2 is YYEEEE. The CDR3 DNA is TGTGCCAGCAGCTTACTAGCGGGAGCGCAGTTCTTC. Amino acid sequence: CASSLLAGAQFF.

The J gene is TRBJ2-7, the V gene TRBV13; 12 nucleotides align to TRBD2. From germline, CDR1 is PRHDT and CDR2 FYEKMQ (reference sequence). V was pared by 5 bases and J by 4 bases, with 9 bases of the junction left unmatched. The CDR3 has 16 amino acids. CDR3 nucleotide sequence: TGTGCCAGCAGCAAACGACTAGCGGGAGTAGGATACGAGCAGTACTTC. Its translation is CASSKRLAGVGYEQYF.

This sequence joins TRBV4-1 and TRBJ2-7; D is undetermined. The germline V and J ends were trimmed by 1 base and 3 bases, with 10 bases remaining between them. Germline loops: CDR1 MGHRA, CDR2 YSYEKL. The CDR3 runs 14 residues. The CDR3 DNA follows: TGCGCCAGCAGCCAAGTCCCTAGGAACTACGAGCAGTACTTC. This sequence encodes CASSQVPRNYEQYF.

The chain employs TRBV30 and TRBJ2-7, with TRBD1 matching 9 bases. In germline, CDR1 is GTSNPN, CDR2 SVGIG (reference sequence). The CDR3 consists of 14 residues. Losses at the gene ends were 5 bases for V and 5 bases for J; bases not matched to a gene: 10. The CDR3 is CAWGTGTGSHEQYF. The CDR3 nucleotides read TGTGCCTGGGGGACAGGGACAGGGAGTCACGAGCAGTACTTC.

V gene TRBV28 combines with J gene TRBJ1-1; D gene unclear. Germline assignment: CDR1 MDHEN and CDR2 SYDVKM. CDR3 length: 13 amino acids. V was clipped by 8 bases and J by 4 bases, with 14 bases between them. CDR3 in DNA: TGTGCCAGCGGTCCTTCCTCCGGCACTGAAGCTTTCTTT. Its protein is CASGPSSGTEAFF.

The chain joins TRBV30 to TRBJ1-6, with D perhaps TRBD1 (5 bases). Per the germline V gene, CDR1 is GTSNPN and CDR2 is SVGIG (reference sequence). The CDR3 has 13 residues. V was cut by 1 base and J by 9 bases, with 10 bases left in between. CDR3 amino acids: CAWSEAGRSPLHF. CDR3 in DNA: TGTGCCTGGAGTGAGGCGGGACGTTCACCCCTCCACTTT.

The CDR3 DNA is TGTGCCAGCTCACCAGCTCCCCAGGAAAAACTGTTTTTT. Protein product: CASSPAPQEKLFF. This chain connects TRBV18 to TRBJ1-4; D unresolved. The V gene lost 2 bases and the J gene lost 8 bases, with 9 bases spanning the gap. The CDR3 is 13 amino acids. Germline V lookup: CDR1 KGHSH, CDR2 LQKENI.

The V gene is TRBV2, the J gene TRBJ2-1, with TRBD2 identical over 9 bases. This CDR3 contains 17 residues. Trimming cost V 4 bases and J 6 bases; bases outside gene matches: 13. Looked up from germline, CDR1 is SNHLY and CDR2 is FYNNEI. CDR3 sequence: CASSVPLGGRASNEQFF. CDR3 nucleotide sequence: TGTGCCAGCAGTGTGCCACTCGGCGGGAGGGCCAGCAATGAGCAGTTCTTC.

The chain couples TRBV21-1 to TRBJ2-3; no DNA check was done on the table's D call, TRBD2. TRBV21-1 is a pseudogene segment. The CDR3 length is 15 residues. CDR3 bases: TGTGCCAGCAACAAACCTAGCGGCAGCACAGATACGCAGTATTTT. It translates to CASNKPSGSTDTQYF.

The chain carries TRBV10-1 and TRBJ2-7; 7 bases line up with TRBD1. V lost 9 bases and J lost 3; bases outside the gene matches: 11. This CDR3 is built from 14 residues. Germline assignment: CDR1 WNHNN and CDR2 SYGVQD (reference sequence). CDR3 protein: CASTSRQGFYEQYF. CDR3 DNA: TGCGCCAGTACTTCTCGACAGGGCTTCTACGAGCAGTACTTC.

The genes are TRBV5-4 and TRBJ2-1; possibly TRBD2 for D (6 bases). Trimming removed 4 bases from V and 0 bases from J, with 11 bases in between. Germline V gives CDR1 SGHNT, CDR2 YYREEE (reference sequence). This CDR3 comprises 15 residues. The CDR3 nucleotides are TGTGCCAGCAGCCATGGGGGGAGCTCCTACAATGAGCAGTTCTTC. It codes for CASSHGGSSYNEQFF.

J is TRBJ1-1 and V is TRBV5-1; no firm D call. CDR1 and CDR2 (germline): SGHRS, YFSETQ. With 4 bases removed from V and 0 bases from J, the gap between germline ends came to 7 bases. The CDR3 spans 13 residues. CDR3 loop: CASSAGMNTEAFF. CDR3 coding DNA: TGCGCCAGCAGCGCCGGGATGAACACTGAAGCTTTCTTT.

The chain recombines TRBV6-6 with TRBJ2-5; 9 bases are a match to TRBD2. This CDR3 comprises 14 residues. Germline CDR1 is MNHNY and CDR2 is SVGAGI (reference sequence). This chain's CDR3 is CAALSSGMMETQYF. The CDR3 DNA sequence: TGTGCAGCGCTTTCTAGCGGGATGATGGAGACCCAGTACTTC.

The V and J genes are TRBV18 and TRBJ2-5; 10 bases are a match to TRBD2. Germline V gene lookup returns CDR1 KGHSH and CDR2 LQKENI. The CDR3 extends over 15 amino acids. The trim removed 3 bases at V and 2 bases at J, leaving 3 bases unmatched. CDR3 loop: CASSPPSGSQETQYF. CDR3 coding DNA: TGTGCCAGCTCACCGCCTAGCGGGAGTCAAGAGACCCAGTACTTC. Using reference TRBV18 and TRBJ2-5 for the parts outside the CDR3, the full variable domain is NAGVMQNPRHLVRRRGQEARLRCSPMKGHSHVYWYRQLPEEGLKFMVYLQKENIIDESGMPKERFSAEFPKEGPSILRIQQVVRGDSAAYFCASSPPSGSQETQYFGPGTRLLVL.

This chain joins TRBV11-1 and TRBJ1-6, with 7 bases aligning to TRBD1. The V segment lost 6 bases and the J segment 10 bases; nucleotides outside the gene matches: 12. Germline V gene data show CDR1 as SGHAT and CDR2 as FQDESV (reference sequence). This CDR3 contains 15 residues. DNA of the CDR3: TGTGCCAGCAGAGCCACAGGGGCCACTAAATCACCCCTCCACTTT. It is translated as CASRATGATKSPLHF. Complete variable domain (other parts from reference TRBV11-1 and TRBJ1-6): EAEVAQSPRYKITEKSQAVAFWCDPISGHATLYWYRQILGQGPELLVQFQDESVVDDSQLPKDRFSAERLKGVDSTLKIQPAELGDSAMYLCASRATGATKSPLHFGNGTRLTVT.

V is TRBV10-3 and J is TRBJ2-7; D is unclear. The V gene's germline CDR1 is ENHRY and CDR2 SYGVKD. V was shortened by 0 bases and J by 0 bases, with 3 bases between the two germline ends. This CDR3 comprises 13 residues. CDR3 loop: CAISESSSYEQYF. In nucleotides, the CDR3 is TGTGCCATCAGTGAGTCCTCCTCCTACGAGCAGTACTTC.